The T cell receptor (beta chain) described here comes from a study of T cell responses to AZD1222 COVID-19 vaccine (dated by TCRdb to about 2021). With respect to the entire study: TCR sequencing was performed for approximately 240 trial participants, of whom 200 to 220 were given two doses of AZD1222 and some 26 were given two doses of MenACWY control vaccine. Trial participants were enrolled by age into 18-55, 56-69 and 70-plus year subgroups, with approximately 160, 26 and 62 TCR-sequenced participants respectively.

CDR1 and CDR2, per the germline V gene, are MNHEY and SVGAGI. V is cut back by 6 bases and J by 2 bases, with 6 bases in the junction unmatched. The CDR3 has 14 amino acids, counting the end cysteine and phenylalanine. The DNA shown is the 42-base CDR3, in frame from base 1. The CDR3 regions of human TCRbeta chains were subjected to immunosequencing. Per the source publication's procedure: TCRs in the repertoires were matched against a reference library of SARS-CoV-2-specific TCRs that had been generated with the MIRA antigen-specificity platform. Breadth meant the fraction of unique TCRs that were SARS-CoV-2-associated, whereas depth meant the fraction of total T cells that were SARS-CoV-2-associated. Using the MIRA data, each spike-specific TCR was assigned both to the spike region to which the TCR was reactive and to a CD4 or CD8 class. Log10-transformed breadth and depth values were compared by one-way ANOVA with Sidak's multiple comparisons tests. TCRdb stores this immuneACCESS table with in-frame sequences only. Part of the clones is absent; in the studies checked, under half of the shortfall reflects unresolved V genes, and no reason is known for the rest. The V and J calls and clone size are taken from that table; D and trimming were inferred from the DNA. This sample lists 150,000 to 200,000 clones; approximately 86% were detected once. The ten most abundant clones make up 11% of the sample.

In the paper's terms, the time point label means: about 28 days (+/-7) after the second vaccine dose. AZD1222 recipients given second doses at about 4 weeks or at about 12 weeks were pooled, since spike-specific TCR depth and breadth were not found to differ between the two schedules. The vaccinee samples were drawn from two UK trials, COV001 and COV002, one of which was a single-blind randomized controlled phase 2/3 trial testing AZD1222 (ChAdOx1 nCoV-19) in healthy adults. For TCRbeta chain sequencing, PBMC samples were collected from trial participants at day 0 and at day 28 after the second dose. Broader findings and caveats from the paper: Reportedly, close to half of the unique spike-specific TCRs recognized epitopes lying outside the regions that are mutated in the B.1.351 and B.1.1.7 variants. After two AZD1222 doses, spike-specific TCR breadth and depth were significantly higher than at day 0 and than in MenACWY recipients. Because no day 14 peak-response samples were available, the repertoires could be characterized only after the peak T cell response. CD4 TCRs associated with the vaccine covered the entire spike protein, and the dominant responses were in regions 160-218 and 743-854. Conclusions about previously exposed vaccinees were limited because only a handful of AZD1222 recipients were SARS-CoV-2 seropositive at baseline. Participants were mostly white British, with more females than males. The authors suggested clonal diversity may have been underestimated. In the small 56-69-year group, the increase in depth fell short of significance, most likely because of low power.

A note on this clone: Its antigen has not been determined. No base quality information exists; no much larger clone differs at one position.

Rearrangement joined TRBV6-5 to TRBJ1-1; a stretch of 7 junction bases matches TRBD1. The clonotype was recovered from an adult who received the AZD1222 COVID-19 vaccine. The starting material was peripheral blood, obtained 28 days after the second AZD1222 dose. The nucleotides are TGTGCCAGCAGACTTGACAGGGTAAACACTGAAGCTTTCTTT. It codes for CASRLDRVNTEAFF.